The present entry profiles one T cell receptor (beta chain) with its context. This entry is derived from a study of shared clonotypes between healthy human individuals. Each subset's genomic DNA was split evenly across several immunoSEQ plates. DNA at around 210 ng, around 30,000 T cell genomes, went into sorted-subset replicate PCRs. The data were produced by immunoSEQ multiplex PCR, yet TCRdb's version contains in-frame clones alone and is incomplete. The profile shows 2 million to 2.5 million clones, 95% of them singletons. Each sample came from a Caucasian adult donor living in Nashville, Tennessee. The germline V gene encodes CDR1 MNHEY and CDR2 SVGAGI. The CDR3 is 12 amino acids. V was shortened by 7 bases and J by 9 bases, with 13 bases between the two germline ends.

The V and J genes are TRBV6-5 and TRBJ2-1; D is perhaps TRBD2 (6 bases). The sequence was obtained from a man aged 18 to 30 in good health. Sequenced sample: naive CD4+ T cells sorted from blood. Indicated subset: CD45RA+ positively selected. CDR3 residues: CASNGGYGEQFF. The CDR3 DNA follows: TGTGCCAGCAATGGGGGGTACGGTGAGCAGTTCTTC.